This entry is about one T cell receptor (beta chain). Trimming took 7 bases from V and 8 from J, leaving 14 bases between them. The CDR3 covers 12 residues. The sample originates from a study of blood T cell repertoires in COVID-19. Study in general: COVID-19 samples from acute and convalescent phases originated in the United States, Italy and Spain. PBMCs, B-cell-depleted T cells, or T cells were the source of the cDNA or gDNA that made up the material.

Original methodology: Quantification of nucleated cells was approximated via reference gene primer amplification. Clones were sequenced by immunoSEQ multiplex PCR, and TCRdb holds only the in-frame ones, with some missing. The V and J calls and clone size were taken over from that table, and D and trimming were inferred from the DNA. The top ten hold approximately 2.6% of the sample, which has 200,000 to 250,000 clones, 70% to 90% seen once. Seattle patient enrollment occurred during active infection, with longitudinal follow-up thereafter. J is TRBJ1-2 and V is TRBV12-3 or TRBV12-4; no clear D. The source is a man aged 25 to 40 with COVID-19, enrolled during active disease. What was sequenced was peripheral blood. The CDR3 sequence: CASTFRFNGYTF. CDR3 DNA: TGTGCCAGCACTTTCAGGTTCAACGGCTACACCTTC.